This T cell receptor (beta chain) stems from a study of blood T cell repertoires in COVID-19. Across the whole study: Researchers got acute and convalescent COVID-19 samples from the United States, Italy and Spain.

The method was immunoSEQ multiplex PCR; TCRdb's version includes in-frame clones alone and lacks a portion of them. The sample has approximately 280,000 clones, about 83% seen once. This CDR3 has 15 residues. V lost 3 bases, J lost 1 base, and 10 bases lay in between. From germline, CDR1 is MDHEN and CDR2 SYDVKM. The rearrangement links TRBV28 to TRBJ1-5; no definite D call. Sequenced input: PBMCs or T cells enriched from blood (not recorded which). This TCR was sampled from a woman aged 35 to 49 who had recovered from COVID-19. CDR3 loop: CASSFPRRSNQPQHF. In nucleotides, the CDR3 is TGTGCCAGCAGTTTCCCCCGGAGGAGCAATCAGCCCCAGCATTTT.